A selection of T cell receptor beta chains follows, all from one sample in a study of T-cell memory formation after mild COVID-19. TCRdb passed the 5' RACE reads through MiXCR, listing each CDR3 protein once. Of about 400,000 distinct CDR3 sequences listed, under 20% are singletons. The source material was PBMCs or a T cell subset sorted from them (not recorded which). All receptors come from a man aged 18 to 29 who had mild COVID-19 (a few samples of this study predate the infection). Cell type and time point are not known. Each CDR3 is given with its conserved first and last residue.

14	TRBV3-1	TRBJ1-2	CASSQRTGNYGYTF
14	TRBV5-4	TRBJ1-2	CASSLTSGLYGYTF
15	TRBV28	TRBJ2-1	CASSYQDRWGDEQFF
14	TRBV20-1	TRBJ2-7	CSARGQEDSYEQYF
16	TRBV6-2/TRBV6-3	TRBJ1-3	CASSSRQGGSGNTIYF
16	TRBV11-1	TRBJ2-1	CASSLIRRGAYNEQFF
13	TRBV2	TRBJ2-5	CASISGGAETQYF
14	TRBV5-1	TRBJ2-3	CASSLAVNTDTQYF
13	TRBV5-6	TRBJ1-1	CASREEGGPEAFF
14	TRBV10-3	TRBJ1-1	CAISDTVGGTEAFF